The clone carrying this TCR beta chain was detected a few times. This specimen belongs to a study of spatial heterogeneity in lung cancer. Study overall: Compared with alpha-chain sequences, beta-chain sequences were consistently detected in greater numbers.

This CDR3 spans 17 amino acids. With V trimmed by 4 bases and J by 1 base, 9 bases remained unmatched. The germline V gene encodes CDR1 SEHNR and CDR2 FQNEAQ (reference sequence). As to time point: sample taken at primary tumor resection. Sequencing covered unsorted whole RNA taken from tumor, nontumor lung or frozen PBMC. A total of approximately 77 untreated early-stage non-small cell lung cancer patients served as donors. In the library, each TCR cDNA molecule bore its own unique molecular identifier. MiXCR, applied by TCRdb to the 5' RACE reads, yields one record per CDR3 protein. The sample carries about 38,000 distinct CDR3 sequences, roughly 8% recorded once.

The sequences come from PBMCs, collected at surgery. This sequence joins TRBV7-9 and TRBJ1-4; the match to TRBD1 covers 7 bases. The sequence came from a male donor with early-stage non-small cell lung cancer. CDR3 residues: CASSSPGQLQTNEKLFF. The CDR3 DNA is TGTGCCAGCAGCTCACCGGGACAGTTGCAAACTAATGAAAAACTGTTTTTT.